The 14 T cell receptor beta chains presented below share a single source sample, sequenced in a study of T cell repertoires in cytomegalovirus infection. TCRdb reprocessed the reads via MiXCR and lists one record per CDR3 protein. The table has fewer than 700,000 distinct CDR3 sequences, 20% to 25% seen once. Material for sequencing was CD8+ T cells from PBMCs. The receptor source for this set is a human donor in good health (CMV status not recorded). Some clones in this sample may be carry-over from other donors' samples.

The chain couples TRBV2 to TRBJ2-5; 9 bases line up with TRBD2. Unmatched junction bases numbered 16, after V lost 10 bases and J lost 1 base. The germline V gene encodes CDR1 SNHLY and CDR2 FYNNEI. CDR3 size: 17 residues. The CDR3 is CAISGPKRGAPQETQYF. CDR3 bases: TGTGCCATCTCCGGCCCCAAGCGGGGGGCCCCCCAAGAGACCCAGTACTTC.

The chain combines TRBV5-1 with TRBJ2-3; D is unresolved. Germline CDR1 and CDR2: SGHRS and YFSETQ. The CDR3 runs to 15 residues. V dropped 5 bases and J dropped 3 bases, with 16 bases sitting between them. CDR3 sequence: CASSDEDGRTDTQYF. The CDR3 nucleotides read TGCGCCAGCAGTGACGAGGACGGCCGAACAGATACGCAGTATTTT.

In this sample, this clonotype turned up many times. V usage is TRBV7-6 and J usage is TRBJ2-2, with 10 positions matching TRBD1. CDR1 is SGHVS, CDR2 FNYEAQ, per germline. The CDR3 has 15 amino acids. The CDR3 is CASGSGTGATGELFF. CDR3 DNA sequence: TGTGCTAGCGGGTCCGGGACAGGGGCCACCGGGGAGCTGTTTTTT.

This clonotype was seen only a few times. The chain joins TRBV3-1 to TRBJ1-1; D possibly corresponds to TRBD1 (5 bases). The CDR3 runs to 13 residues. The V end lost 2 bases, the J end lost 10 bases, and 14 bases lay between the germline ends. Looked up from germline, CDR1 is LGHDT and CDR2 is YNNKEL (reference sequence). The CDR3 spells CASSQRMGGGAFF. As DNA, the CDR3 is TGTGCCAGCAGCCAAAGGATGGGTGGGGGAGCTTTCTTT.

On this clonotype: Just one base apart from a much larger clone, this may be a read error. In DNA form, the CDR3 reads TGTGCCAGTAGTAAGGCTGCTACGAGAGGCTACACCTTC. Residues: CASSKAATRGYTF. The chain employs TRBV19 and TRBJ1-2; no clear D gene. The germline V and J ends were trimmed by 4 bases and 8 bases, with 14 bases remaining between them. Per the germline V gene, CDR1 is LNHDA and CDR2 is SQIVND (reference sequence). This CDR3 comprises 13 residues.

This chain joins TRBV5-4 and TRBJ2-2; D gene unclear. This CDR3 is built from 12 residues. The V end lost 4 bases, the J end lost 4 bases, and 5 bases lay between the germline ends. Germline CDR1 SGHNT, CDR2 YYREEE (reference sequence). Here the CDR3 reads CASSDVTGELFF. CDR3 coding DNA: TGTGCCAGCAGCGATGTCACCGGGGAGCTGTTTTTT.

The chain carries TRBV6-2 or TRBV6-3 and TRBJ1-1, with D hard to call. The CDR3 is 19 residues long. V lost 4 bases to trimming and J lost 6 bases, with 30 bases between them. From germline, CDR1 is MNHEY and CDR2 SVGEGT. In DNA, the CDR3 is TGTGCCAGCAGTTTTCATCAAGCCGGGGTCGGGGAACACTTTGCTGAAGCTTTCTTT. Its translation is CASSFHQAGVGEHFAEAFF.

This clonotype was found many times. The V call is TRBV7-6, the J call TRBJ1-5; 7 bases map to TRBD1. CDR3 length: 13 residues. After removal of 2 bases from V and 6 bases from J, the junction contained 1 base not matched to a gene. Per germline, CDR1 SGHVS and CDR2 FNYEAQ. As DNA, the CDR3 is TGTGCCAGCAGCTTACCAGGGGGTCAGCCCCAGCATTTT. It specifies CASSLPGGQPQHF.

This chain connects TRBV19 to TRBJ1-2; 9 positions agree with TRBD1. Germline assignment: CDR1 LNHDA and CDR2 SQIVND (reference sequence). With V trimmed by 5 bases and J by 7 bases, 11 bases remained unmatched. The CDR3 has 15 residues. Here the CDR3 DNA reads TGTGCCAGTAGTCACCGGGCGGGGGACAGGGCTGGCTACACCTTC. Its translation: CASSHRAGDRAGYTF. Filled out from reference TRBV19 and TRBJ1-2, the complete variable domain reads DGGITQSPKYLFRKEGQNVTLSCEQNLNHDAMYWYRQDPGQGLRLIYYSQIVNDFQKGDIAEGYSVSREKKESFPLTVTSAQKNPTAFYLCASSHRAGDRAGYTFGSGTRLTVV.

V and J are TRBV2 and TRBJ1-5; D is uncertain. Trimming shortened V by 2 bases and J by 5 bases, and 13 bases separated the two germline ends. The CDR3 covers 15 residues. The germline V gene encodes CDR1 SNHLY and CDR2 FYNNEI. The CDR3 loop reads CASSEFERVDQPQHF. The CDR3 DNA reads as TGTGCCAGCAGTGAATTTGAGCGGGTCGATCAGCCCCAGCATTTT.

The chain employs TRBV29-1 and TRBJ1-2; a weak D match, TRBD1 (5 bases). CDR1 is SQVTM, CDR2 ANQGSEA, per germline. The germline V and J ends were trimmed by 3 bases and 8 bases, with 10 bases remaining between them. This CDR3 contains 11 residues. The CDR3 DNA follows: TGCAGCGTTGAGGTGGGGGAGGGCTACACCTTC. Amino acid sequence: CSVEVGEGYTF. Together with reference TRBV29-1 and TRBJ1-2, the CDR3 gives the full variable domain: SAVISQKPSRDICQRGTSLTIQCQVDSQVTMMFWYRQQPGQSLTLIATANQGSEATYESGFVIDKFPISRPNLTFSTLTVSNMSPEDSSIYLCSVEVGEGYTFGSGTRLTVV.

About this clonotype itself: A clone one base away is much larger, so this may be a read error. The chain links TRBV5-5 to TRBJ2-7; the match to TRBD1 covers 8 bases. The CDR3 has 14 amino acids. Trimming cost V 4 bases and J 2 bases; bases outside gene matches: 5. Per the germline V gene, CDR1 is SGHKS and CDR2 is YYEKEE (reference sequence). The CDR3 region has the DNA TGTGCCAGCAGCCCCCCGGGACAGGCCTACGAGCAGTACGTC. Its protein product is CASSPPGQAYEQYV.

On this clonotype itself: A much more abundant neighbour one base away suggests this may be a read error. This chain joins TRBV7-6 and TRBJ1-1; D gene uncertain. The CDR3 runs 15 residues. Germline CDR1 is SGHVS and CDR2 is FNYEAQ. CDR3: CAGSKDGPRRTEAFF. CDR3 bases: TGTGCCGGCAGCAAAGACGGACCGAGGAGGACTGAAGCTTTCTTT.

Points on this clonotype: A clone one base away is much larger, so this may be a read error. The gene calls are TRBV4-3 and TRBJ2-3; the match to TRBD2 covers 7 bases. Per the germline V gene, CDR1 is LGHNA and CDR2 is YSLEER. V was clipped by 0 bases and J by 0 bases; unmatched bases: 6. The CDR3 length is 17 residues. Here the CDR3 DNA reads TGCGCCAGCAGCCAAGATGGTCGGGGGGTGAGCACAGATACGCAGTATTTT. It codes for CASSQDGRGVSTDTQYF.